The rows below give T cell receptor beta chains drawn from one sample of a study of blood T cells in healthy people across ages. Each CDR3 protein gets one entry after TCRdb re-called the 5' RACE reads with MiXCR. The table records 1.5 million to 1.9 million distinct CDR3 sequences, roughly 43% of them present only once. The sequenced material came from blood. These TCRs come from a woman between 18 and 29 years old in good health. The CDR3 runs from the conserved cysteine through the conserved F or W. A D gene is named only where the DNA matches it firmly. Rows give clone size only sometimes, using once, few, many, or a class for an expanded clone.

clone_size j_call v_call d_call cdr3_nt cdr3_aa
NA TRBJ2-1 TRBV7-2 TRBD2 TGTGCCAGCAGCTTAGGTCTAGCGGTACTGGGGCAGTTCTTC CASSLGLAVLGQFF
NA TRBJ2-1 TRBV12-3/TRBV12-4 NA TGTGCCAGTACAAGGTACAACAACAATGAGCAGTTCTTC CASTRYNNNEQFF
few TRBJ1-2 TRBV30 TRBD1 TGTGCCTGGAGTAAGTTGGGGGGACAGGGGTCCTCCAACTATGGCTACACCTTC CAWSKLGGQGSSNYGYTF
NA TRBJ2-1 TRBV9 NA TGTGCCAGCAGCGTAGTGAGCTCCTACAATGAGCAGTTCTTC CASSVVSSYNEQFF
many TRBJ1-5 TRBV6-5 TRBD1 TGCGCCAGCAGTCGGACAGGGTACAATCAGCCCCAGCATTTT CASSRTGYNQPQHF
NA TRBJ1-1 TRBV5-5 NA TGTGCCAGCAGAACCGGGACGACGAACACTGAAGCTTTCTTT CASRTGTTNTEAFF
few TRBJ2-1 TRBV15 NA TGTGCCACCAGCAGAGACCAGATCAGCTCCTACAATGAGCAGTTCTTC CATSRDQISSYNEQFF
NA TRBJ2-1 TRBV27 NA TGTGCCAGCAGTCCTCAATCAGGCTACAATGAGCAGTTCTTC CASSPQSGYNEQFF
NA TRBJ2-1 TRBV7-6 NA TGTGCCAGCAGCTTCGGGAGTTGGGGTGAGCAGTTCTTC CASSFGSWGEQFF
once TRBJ2-6 TRBV18 NA TGTACCAGCTCACCAAACCCCTCTGGGGCCAACGTCCTGACTTTC CTSSPNPSGANVLTF
NA TRBJ2-5 TRBV7-2 NA TGTGCCAGCAGGGCGGGCCTTCTAGAGACCCAGTACTTC CASRAGLLETQYF
NA TRBJ1-2 TRBV11-2 TRBD1 TGTGCCAGCAGCTCATTGGGGGACAGGGGGCCCTATGGCTACACCTTC CASSSLGDRGPYGYTF
NA TRBJ2-5 TRBV4-3 TRBD2 TGCGCCAGCAGCCAAGAAGTGATTAGCGGGATCCTGGGCGAGACCCAGTACTTC CASSQEVISGILGETQYF
few TRBJ2-6 TRBV6-1 NA TGTGCCAGCAGTGAAAGGGACGCACGCACTGGGGCCAACGTCCTGACTTTC CASSERDARTGANVLTF
NA TRBJ2-3 TRBV12-3/TRBV12-4 NA TGTGCCAGCAGCTTTACTAGCAAAGCAGATACGCAGTATTTT CASSFTSKADTQYF
NA TRBJ1-2 TRBV27 NA TGTGCCAGCAGTCCCAACGGGGGAGGGTATGGCTACACCTTC CASSPNGGGYGYTF
many TRBJ2-7 TRBV7-9 NA TGTGCCAGCAGTTTACTCGTGAGCTACGAGCAGTACTTC CASSLLVSYEQYF
NA TRBJ1-5 TRBV11-2 NA TGTGCCAGCAGCCAAGACCCGGATCCGAATCAGCCCCAGCATTTT CASSQDPDPNQPQHF
few TRBJ1-1 TRBV28 NA TGTGCCAGCAGTTTACATACATCTCCTCGGACTGAAGCTTTCTTT CASSLHTSPRTEAFF
once TRBJ2-4 TRBV6-2/TRBV6-3 NA TGTGCCAGCAGTTACGGGCGGCTAGCCAAAAACATTCAGTACTTC CASSYGRLAKNIQYF
NA TRBJ1-2 TRBV10-3 NA TGTGCCATCAGTGAGCTGGGTAACTATGGCTACACCTTC CAISELGNYGYTF
NA TRBJ1-1 TRBV6-6 NA TGTGCCAGCAGTCCCCGACAGTCTACGAACACTGAAGCTTTCTTT CASSPRQSTNTEAFF
NA TRBJ1-2 TRBV6-5 TRBD1 TGTGCCAGCAGTTCGGACAGGGGGCTGAGCTACACCTTC CASSSDRGLSYTF
few TRBJ2-1 TRBV6-2/TRBV6-3 NA TGTGCCAGCAGTTATGCAGCGGACTCCTACAATGAGCAGTTCTTC CASSYAADSYNEQFF
NA TRBJ1-5 TRBV5-5 TRBD1 TGTGCCAGCAGCTTGGTCGCCAGGGGGACTCAGCCCCAGCATTTT CASSLVARGTQPQHF
few TRBJ2-3 TRBV11-1 TRBD1 TGTGCCAGCAGCTTTCAGACAGGGCCGGATACGCAGTATTTT CASSFQTGPDTQYF
once TRBJ2-1 TRBV7-2 NA TGTGCCAGCAGCATAACCTCGGGACGAGCCTCCTACGAGCAGTTCTTC CASSITSGRASYEQFF